Each of the 23 T cell receptor beta chains below was sequenced from the same sample in a study of shared clonotypes between healthy human individuals. Generated by immunoSEQ multiplex PCR, the TCRdb table keeps only in-frame clones and is missing some. The sample has roughly 700,000 clones, around 90% seen once. Sequencing was performed on memory CD8+ T cells from PBMCs. The subset was: CD45RO+ cells pooled with CCR7-negative TemRA cells. These receptors originate from a man younger than 35 in good health. Some clones in this sample may be carry-over from other donors' samples.

This sequence joins TRBV19 and TRBJ2-1, with unresolved D. This CDR3 has 14 amino acids. Germline lookup yields CDR1 LNHDA and CDR2 SQIVND (reference sequence). Trimming stripped 9 bases from V and 5 bases from J, with 17 bases between. The DNA of the CDR3 is TGTGCCAGCCGTAAAGTCGGACGGAACAATGAGCAGTTCTTC. This encodes CASRKVGRNNEQFF.

This chain connects TRBV10-1 to TRBJ2-2; D is uncertain. The CDR3 runs 15 residues. Trimming removed 8 bases from V and 4 bases from J, with 17 bases in between. Germline values: CDR1 WNHNN, CDR2 SYGVQD (reference sequence). The CDR3 DNA sequence: TGCGCCAGCTCCGAAGACTGGGGTGGCACCGGGGAGCTGTTTTTT. Encoded protein: CASSEDWGGTGELFF.

The V gene is TRBV15, the J gene TRBJ1-5, with D perhaps TRBD1 (6 bases). Germline V gene sequence: CDR1 LNHNV, CDR2 YYDKDF (reference sequence). This CDR3 has 15 residues. V gave up 5 bases and J gave up 5 bases, with 16 bases separating them. The DNA for the CDR3 is TGTGCCACCAGCGGAGGGACATTACGTTATCAGCCCCAGCATTTT. Translated: CATSGGTLRYQPQHF.

The rearrangement links TRBV4-1 to TRBJ2-1; TRBD2 aligns across 11 bases. V was pared by 5 bases and J by 4 bases, with 4 bases of the junction left unmatched. This CDR3 region has 15 residues. Germline CDR1 MGHRA, CDR2 YSYEKL. CDR3: CASSLTSGSYNEQFF. CDR3 DNA sequence: TGCGCCAGCAGCTTAACTAGCGGGAGTTACAATGAGCAGTTCTTC.

The J gene is TRBJ1-1, the V gene TRBV5-4, with TRBD1 as a possible D gene (5 bases). V lost 1 base and J 0 bases, leaving 22 bases between the germline ends. CDR3 size: 19 residues. In germline, CDR1 is SGHNT, CDR2 YYREEE (reference sequence). The DNA for the CDR3 is TGTGCCAGCAGCTTGAAGAGGCAGGGCCGTGGAATTATGAACACTGAAGCTTTCTTT. Amino acid sequence: CASSLKRQGRGIMNTEAFF. Together with reference TRBV5-4 and TRBJ1-1, the CDR3 gives the full variable domain: ETGVTQSPTHLIKTRGQQVTLRCSSQSGHNTVSWYQQALGQGPQFIFQYYREEENGRGNFPPRFSGLQFPNYSSELNVNALELDDSALYLCASSLKRQGRGIMNTEAFFGQGTRLTVV.

This clone appeared once. The chain carries TRBV5-1 and TRBJ2-6, with TRBD2 as a possible D gene (7 bases). The germline gives CDR1 SGHRS, CDR2 YFSETQ. The CDR3 runs 16 residues. Between the trimmed V and J ends, which lost 2 bases and 2 bases, there was a span of 11 bases. The CDR3 nucleotides read TGCGCCAGCAGCTTAGGGGGGGTTGCTGGGGCCAACGTCCTGACTTTC. Its translation is CASSLGGVAGANVLTF.

This clone was observed once. The chain joins TRBV29-1 to TRBJ2-3; no definite D call. Trimming left V 5 bases short and J 4 bases short, with 16 bases between. This CDR3 contains 14 residues. Germline-derived CDR1 and CDR2 are SQVTM and ANQGSEA. The CDR3 nucleotides are TGCAGCGTTAGACTCCCCCAGTATTCAGATACGCAGTATTTT. Translated, it gives CSVRLPQYSDTQYF.

This chain links TRBV16 with TRBJ1-2, with a tentative D call TRBD1 (6 bases). This CDR3 is 14 amino acids long. Trimming removed 0 bases at V and 5 bases at J, with 10 bases between. Germline V gene data show CDR1 as KGHSY and CDR2 as FQNENV. The CDR3 is CASSQSRQGYGYTF. The CDR3 DNA is TGTGCCAGCAGCCAATCCAGGCAGGGGTATGGCTACACCTTC.

The V gene is TRBV19, the J gene TRBJ2-7; 12 positions agree with TRBD2. This CDR3 has 15 residues. Germline V gives CDR1 LNHDA, CDR2 SQIVND (reference sequence). V was pared by 5 bases and J by 5 bases, with 7 bases of the junction left unmatched. The CDR3 protein is CASSPGLAGIDEQYF. The CDR3 nucleotides read TGTGCCAGTAGTCCCGGACTAGCGGGAATCGACGAGCAGTACTTC.

The chain links TRBV9 to TRBJ2-2; D could derive from TRBD1 or TRBD2 (6 bases each). The length of the CDR3 is 17 residues. V dropped 4 bases and J dropped 5 bases, with 21 bases sitting between them. CDR1 is SGDLS and CDR2 is YYNGEE in the germline V gene. In DNA, the CDR3 is TGTGCCAGCAGCTCCTCGACAGGAGGGGTAGAAACCGGGGAGCTGTTTTTT. Protein: CASSSSTGGVETGELFF.

This chain connects TRBV19 to TRBJ2-1; TRBD2 is a possible D gene (6 bases). Germline V gene sequence: CDR1 LNHDA, CDR2 SQIVND (reference sequence). Trimming removed 6 bases at V and 7 bases at J, with 13 bases between. The CDR3 loop spans 13 amino acids. CDR3 in amino acids: CASSLRETNEQFF. In DNA, the CDR3 is TGTGCCAGTAGCCTCCGGGAGACTAATGAGCAGTTCTTC.

This chain connects TRBV19 to TRBJ2-2, with D perhaps TRBD2 (6 bases). Trimming took off 10 bases at V and 8 bases at J, with 20 bases between the two ends. Germline CDR1 reads LNHDA; CDR2 reads SQIVND (reference sequence). This CDR3 contains 14 residues. Written as DNA, the CDR3 is TGTGCCACCTCCGCGACTAGAGATCCGGGGGAGCTGTTTTTT. Translating it yields CATSATRDPGELFF.

The count of this clone is one. V and J are TRBV28 and TRBJ1-1; D gene unclear. CDR1 MDHEN and CDR2 SYDVKM come from the germline V gene. V lost 5 bases and J 5 bases, leaving 18 bases between the germline ends. The CDR3 has 15 residues. CDR3 nucleotides: TGTGCCAGCAGTCTACCGGGCCTCCAGAGGACTGAAGCTTTCTTT. Protein sequence: CASSLPGLQRTEAFF.

The chain couples TRBV28 to TRBJ1-3; 7 nucleotides align to TRBD1. V trimming: 6 bases; J trimming: 9 bases; junction bases outside the gene matches: 11. Germline CDR1 is MDHEN and CDR2 is SYDVKM. There are 14 residues in the CDR3. CDR3 coding DNA: TGTGCCAGCAGCGCCGGGACAGAAATCCCCACCATATATTTT. Translating gives CASSAGTEIPTIYF.

The chain links TRBV28 to TRBJ1-5; D possibly corresponds to TRBD1 (6 bases). The CDR3 spans 16 residues. Looked up from germline, CDR1 is MDHEN and CDR2 is SYDVKM. Trimming took off 6 bases at V and 3 bases at J, with 18 bases between the two ends. CDR3 protein: CASSPTPGAYNQPQHF. The CDR3, as DNA: TGTGCCAGCAGCCCAACTCCAGGGGCGTACAATCAGCCCCAGCATTTT.

The chain combines TRBV9 with TRBJ1-1; D may be TRBD1 (5 bases). Trimming pared 4 bases from V and 2 bases from J, leaving 15 bases between. This CDR3 region has 15 residues. In germline, CDR1 is SGDLS, CDR2 YYNGEE. This chain's CDR3 is CASSPLTTVNTEAFF. The CDR3 DNA sequence: TGTGCCAGCAGCCCTCTTACGACAGTAAACACTGAAGCTTTCTTT.

The J gene is TRBJ2-1, the V gene TRBV10-3; TRBD2 is a possible D gene (5 bases). V lost 2 bases, J lost 4 bases, and 6 bases lay in between. In germline, CDR1 is ENHRY, CDR2 SYGVKD. The CDR3 covers 13 residues. CDR3 sequence: CAISELAYNEQFF. The CDR3 DNA follows: TGTGCCATCAGTGAGCTAGCTTACAATGAGCAGTTCTTC.

The rearrangement uses TRBV19 and TRBJ2-7, with D perhaps TRBD2 (6 bases). This CDR3 is built from 13 residues. Trimming shortened V by 6 bases and J by 4 bases, and 13 bases separated the two germline ends. Germline V CDR1 and CDR2: LNHDA, SQIVND (reference sequence). The CDR3 reads CASRNRDSYEQYF. The CDR3 nucleotides read TGTGCCAGTAGAAACCGGGACTCTTACGAGCAGTACTTC.

V usage is TRBV7-2 and J usage is TRBJ2-1; D perhaps matches TRBD1 (5 bases). The CDR3 extends over 15 amino acids. Germline V gives CDR1 SGHTA, CDR2 FQGNSA. With 2 bases removed from V and 8 bases from J, the gap between germline ends came to 16 bases. The CDR3 bases are TGTGCCAGCAGCTTATTTACAGGTTTCTCCTATGAGCAGTTCTTC. As protein: CASSLFTGFSYEQFF.

V gene TRBV5-5 combines with J gene TRBJ1-3; D is possibly TRBD1 (5 bases). The CDR3 runs 17 residues. CDR1 is SGHKS, CDR2 YYEKEE, per germline (reference sequence). Trimming left V 4 bases short and J 4 bases short, with 21 bases between. DNA for the CDR3: TGTGCCAGCAGCCAAGGGGACGCCCGAAGGTCCGGAAACACCATATATTTT. Its translation is CASSQGDARRSGNTIYF. The entire variable domain, with the rest obtained from reference TRBV5-5 and TRBJ1-3, is as follows: DAGVTQSPTHLIKTRGQQVTLRCSPISGHKSVSWYQQVLGQGPQFIFQYYEKEERGRGNFPDRFSARQFPNYSSELNVNALLLGDSALYLCASSQGDARRSGNTIYFGEGSWLTVV.

Here the CDR3 DNA reads TGTGCCAGCAGTTTTTCTTCGGGAGGGGTCTCCTACGAGCAGTACTTC. Translating gives CASSFSSGGVSYEQYF. The chain has TRBV27 and TRBJ2-7; the match to TRBD2 covers 8 bases. Per the germline V gene, CDR1 is MNHEY and CDR2 is SMNVEV (reference sequence). This CDR3 has 16 residues. V gave up 3 bases and J gave up 0 bases; unmatched junction bases: 7.

The rearrangement links TRBV28 to TRBJ2-4, with D maybe TRBD1 (6 bases). V was clipped by 6 bases and J by 0 bases, with 24 bases between them. This CDR3 is built from 19 residues. CDR1 and CDR2 from the germline V gene are MDHEN and SYDVKM. The CDR3 bases are TGTGCCAGCAGCTCAAACAGGGAAAAGGAACCCCTAGCCAAAAACATTCAGTACTTC. It encodes CASSSNREKEPLAKNIQYF.

This chain links TRBV6-6 with TRBJ1-6, with TRBD1 matching over 7 bases. The germline CDR1 and CDR2 sequences are MNHNY and SVGAGI (reference sequence). The CDR3 has 15 residues. Trimming took 10 bases from V and 2 from J; bases not matched to a gene: 8. The CDR3 spells CATRMDRPYNSPLHF. CDR3 bases: TGTGCCACCCGAATGGACAGGCCCTATAATTCACCCCTCCACTTT.